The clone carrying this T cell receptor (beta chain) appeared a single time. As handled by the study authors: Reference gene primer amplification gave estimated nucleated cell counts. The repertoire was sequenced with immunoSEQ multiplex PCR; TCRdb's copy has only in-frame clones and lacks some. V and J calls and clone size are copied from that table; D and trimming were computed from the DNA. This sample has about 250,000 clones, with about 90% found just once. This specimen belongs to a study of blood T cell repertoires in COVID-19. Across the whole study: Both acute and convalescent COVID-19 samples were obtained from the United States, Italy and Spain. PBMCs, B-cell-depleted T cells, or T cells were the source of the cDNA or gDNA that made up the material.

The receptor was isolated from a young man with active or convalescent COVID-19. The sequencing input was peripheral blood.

CDR3 in amino acids: CASSADRGRNQPQHF. DNA of the CDR3: TGTGCCAGCAGCGCGGACAGGGGAAGAAATCAGCCCCAGCATTTT. The chain couples TRBV5-6 to TRBJ1-5; 9 bases match TRBD1. The CDR3 loop spans 15 amino acids. Germline V gene lookup returns CDR1 SGHDT and CDR2 YYEEEE. V lost 4 bases, J lost 4 bases, and 6 bases stayed unmatched.